This TCR beta chain emerged from a study of cytomegalovirus exposure and HLA in healthy donors. In the study overall: A data release that came early held 75 million to 85 million unique TCRs from HLA-typed donors. Overall study findings and caveats: Approximately 17,000 TCR beta sequences were associated with HLA alleles at 0.05 false discovery rate in a later analysis. For most TCR sequences rarity was the rule, although some public TCRs occurred in many donors.

The CDR3 is made up of 12 amino acids. Germline CDR1 is MDHEN and CDR2 is SYDVKM. On this clone: What it recognizes is unknown.

The study ran its PCR with 60 Vbeta and 13 Jbeta primers. Sequencing was performed with immunoSEQ multiplex PCR; in TCRdb, only in-frame clones are kept and a portion is missing. The sample contains roughly 170,000 clones, 65% to 90% of which appear only once. The clonotype was recovered from a girl aged 2-10 years in good health and CMV-seropositive. The chain carries TRBV28 and TRBJ2-5; D not resolved. The J call may be faulty, since TRBJ2-7 better matches the DNA end. The sequencing input was PBMCs. The CDR3 region is CAIAGSSYEQYF. In DNA form, the CDR3 reads TGTGCCATCGCCGGGTCCTCCTACGAGCAGTACTTC.